The 23 T cell receptor beta chains listed next were all sequenced from one sample in a study of T cells in Graves' hyperthyroidism and ophthalmopathy. Amplification of TCR beta CDR3 regions was performed using RNA transcripts as template. A set of HTBI primers served as the primers for a first-round RT-PCR of the TCR CDR3. One entry per CDR3 protein, called by TCRdb with MiXCR from the multiplex PCR reads. The table lists about 570,000 distinct CDR3 sequences, approximately 15% of them singletons. The sample comprised blood. These receptors originate from a middle-aged woman with Graves' hyperthyroidism.

This clonotype was picked up a small number of times. The chain has TRBV6-1 and TRBJ2-7; 11 nucleotides align to TRBD2. The V segment lost 4 bases and the J segment 2 bases; nucleotides outside the gene matches: 7. Looked up from germline, CDR1 is MNHNS and CDR2 is SASEGT. The CDR3 has 16 residues. This CDR3 is CASSGRLAGPTYEQYF. The CDR3, as DNA: TGTGCCAGCAGTGGGCGACTAGCGGGACCCACCTACGAGCAGTACTTC.

This clonotype was counted a few times. This chain uses TRBV24-1 with TRBJ1-2; D remains unclear. The CDR3 runs 11 residues. Trimming took 5 bases from V and 6 from J, leaving 6 bases between them. Germline CDR1 is KGHDR and CDR2 is SFDVKD. CDR3 loop: CATSAADGYTF. For the CDR3, the DNA is TGTGCCACCAGTGCTGCAGATGGCTACACCTTC.

The rearrangement joins TRBV20-1 to TRBJ2-7; 11 bases match TRBD1. This CDR3 is 16 amino acids long. Germline CDR1 and CDR2: DFQATT and SNEGSKA (reference sequence). Losses at the gene ends were 1 base for V and 0 bases for J; bases not matched to a gene: 5. CDR3 nucleotides: TGCAGTGCTAGAGTCGGGGGGACAGGGGGCTCCTACGAGCAGTACTTC. Amino acid sequence: CSARVGGTGGSYEQYF.

This clonotype was found many times. The rearrangement links TRBV6-1 to TRBJ1-2, with a possible D match to TRBD1 (6 bases). This CDR3 contains 14 residues. V was clipped by 6 bases and J by 4 bases, with 15 bases between them. Germline CDR1 MNHNS, CDR2 SASEGT. The CDR3 sequence is CASSETGGFYGYTF. CDR3 coding DNA: TGTGCCAGCAGCGAGACAGGCGGATTCTATGGCTACACCTTC.

This clonotype was found a few times. The chain combines TRBV7-6 with TRBJ2-7, with D possibly matching TRBD1 (6 bases). The CDR3 has 13 amino acids. Trimming removed 5 bases from V and 7 bases from J, with 15 bases in between. CDR1 is SGHVS, CDR2 FNYEAQ, per germline. The CDR3 here is CASSPGDQGEQYF. CDR3 DNA: TGTGCCAGCAGCCCGGGCGACCAGGGGGAGCAGTACTTC.

The rearrangement joins TRBV19 to TRBJ1-2; D gene ambiguous. Trimming removed 3 bases from V and 7 bases from J, with 15 bases in between. The CDR3 runs to 14 residues. Germline V lookup: CDR1 LNHDA, CDR2 SQIVND (reference sequence). CDR3 sequence reads: CASSIRTALGGYTF. The DNA of the CDR3 is TGTGCCAGTAGTATCCGGACGGCCCTGGGTGGCTACACCTTC. Full variable domain (outside the CDR3, taken from reference TRBV19 and TRBJ1-2): DGGITQSPKYLFRKEGQNVTLSCEQNLNHDAMYWYRQDPGQGLRLIYYSQIVNDFQKGDIAEGYSVSREKKESFPLTVTSAQKNPTAFYLCASSIRTALGGYTFGSGTRLTVV.

This clonotype was counted ten times or more. The chain uses TRBV28 and TRBJ2-2; 13 nucleotides agree with TRBD2. J was trimmed by 7 bases and V by 6 bases; bases with no gene match: 8. This CDR3 is 16 amino acids long. Looked up from germline, CDR1 is MDHEN and CDR2 is SYDVKM. CDR3 sequence (DNA): TGTGCCAGCAGCGTACTAGCGGGAGGGCTGAGCGGGGAGCTGTTTTTT. Translation: CASSVLAGGLSGELFF.

This clonotype was found many times. J is TRBJ1-1 and V is TRBV30, with D maybe TRBD1 (6 bases). The CDR3 totals 13 residues. Germline assignment: CDR1 GTSNPN and CDR2 SVGIG (reference sequence). Trimming left V 3 bases short and J 1 base short, with 9 bases between. CDR3 amino acids: CAWRRQENTEAFF. In DNA, the CDR3 is TGTGCCTGGAGGAGACAGGAGAACACTGAAGCTTTCTTT.

This clonotype was counted between two and nine times. The rearrangement links TRBV9 to TRBJ1-5; no clear D gene. The CDR3 contains 15 residues. Germline-derived CDR1 and CDR2 are SGDLS and YYNGEE. The V and J ends lost 0 bases and 6 bases respectively, with 13 bases between them. CDR3 protein: CASSVDGTAPQPQHF. Here the CDR3 DNA reads TGTGCCAGCAGCGTAGATGGAACAGCCCCTCAGCCCCAGCATTTT.

This clonotype showed up many times. The J gene is TRBJ2-1, the V gene TRBV29-1; TRBD1 agrees at 9 bases. With V trimmed by 0 bases and J by 5 bases, 5 bases remained unmatched. The length of the CDR3 is 15 residues. CDR1 and CDR2 (germline): SQVTM, ANQGSEA. The CDR3 DNA follows: TGCAGCGTTGAAGAGGGACAGGGCAGCCACAATGAGCAGTTCTTC. Protein product: CSVEEGQGSHNEQFF.

This clonotype was recorded a few times. The chain's CDR3 is CASSYGTDNQPQHF. DNA of the CDR3: TGTGCCAGCAGCTACGGGACAGACAATCAGCCCCAGCATTTT. The rearrangement joins TRBV5-6 to TRBJ1-5, with 7 bases that match TRBD1. The CDR3 has 14 amino acids. Per germline, CDR1 SGHDT and CDR2 YYEEEE. The V gene end was trimmed by 3 bases and the J gene end by 3 bases; junction bases not matched to a gene: 3.

This clonotype has a handful of counts. The chain couples TRBV27 to TRBJ2-6; D not certain. V lost 8 bases and J lost 0, with 14 bases in between. Per the germline V gene, CDR1 is MNHEY and CDR2 is SMNVEV (reference sequence). This CDR3 has 16 residues. The CDR3 DNA sequence: TGTGCCAGCCGGCAGGCGTCAGCCTCTGGGGCCAACGTCCTGACTTTC. It is translated as CASRQASASGANVLTF. Full variable domain (rest looked up from reference TRBV27 and TRBJ2-6): EAQVTQNPRYLITVTGKKLTVTCSQNMNHEYMSWYRQDPGLGLRQIYYSMNVEVTDKGDVPEGYKVSRKEKRNFPLILESPSPNQTSLYFCASRQASASGANVLTFGAGSRLTVL.

This clonotype was picked up a small number of times. The genes are TRBV7-2 and TRBJ2-2, with D uncertain. This CDR3 region has 12 residues. The V end was cut by 8 bases, the J end by 6 bases, with 10 bases between. Germline assignment: CDR1 SGHTA and CDR2 FQGNSA. CDR3 bases: TGTGCCAGCGGCGAATGGGCCGGGGAGCTGTTTTTT. Protein product: CASGEWAGELFF.

This clonotype was counted at least ten times. The rearrangement links TRBV12-3 or TRBV12-4 to TRBJ2-1; no definite D call. This CDR3 has 16 amino acids. The V end lost 7 bases, the J end lost 8 bases, and 24 bases lay between the germline ends. The CDR3 DNA follows: TGTGCCAGCACCCTCACGACTTTCCCCCTCTTGGATGAGCAGTTCTTC. Its translation is CASTLTTFPLLDEQFF.

This clonotype was observed at least ten times. The chain couples TRBV2 to TRBJ1-4, with TRBD1 identical over 9 bases. CDR1 is SNHLY, CDR2 FYNNEI, per germline. V gave up 6 bases and J gave up 6 bases; unmatched junction bases: 8. The CDR3 loop spans 15 amino acids. CDR3 DNA: TGTGCCAGCAGCAATCCGGGACAGGGTTATGAAAAACTGTTTTTT. This sequence encodes CASSNPGQGYEKLFF.

This chain links TRBV7-9 with TRBJ2-1; D might be TRBD2 (6 bases). Germline V gene sequence: CDR1 SEHNR, CDR2 FQNEAQ (reference sequence). V lost 5 bases to trimming and J lost 8 bases, with 16 bases between them. The CDR3 spans 14 residues. CDR3 in DNA: TGTGCCAGCAGCCCCTTGGAGGGATACGATGAGCAGTTCTTC. This gives the protein CASSPLEGYDEQFF.

This clonotype appeared many times. The V gene is TRBV30, the J gene TRBJ2-2, with 8 positions matching TRBD2. This CDR3 is built from 15 residues. Germline V gene sequence: CDR1 GTSNPN, CDR2 SVGIG (reference sequence). The ends lost 3 bases at V and 0 bases at J; junction bases unmatched: 3. The CDR3 DNA is TGTGCCTGGAGACGGGAGGGCGCGAACACCGGGGAGCTGTTTTTT. Its translation: CAWRREGANTGELFF.

This clonotype has only a few counts. The chain is built from TRBV5-8 and TRBJ2-1; 8 nucleotides match TRBD1. From germline, CDR1 is SGHTS and CDR2 YDEGEE. The CDR3 is 15 amino acids. With V trimmed by 4 bases and J by 2 bases, 5 bases remained unmatched. The CDR3 spells CASSAGQATYNEQFF. CDR3 coding DNA: TGTGCCAGCAGCGCGGGACAGGCTACCTACAATGAGCAGTTCTTC.

Many counts were recorded for this clonotype. The V gene is TRBV20-1, the J gene TRBJ2-1; no definite D call. Germline loops: CDR1 DFQATT, CDR2 SNEGSKA (reference sequence). V lost 1 base, J lost 0 bases, and 10 bases lay in between. The CDR3 consists of 15 residues. CDR3 nucleotides: TGCAGTGCTAGAGGTGCGGAGAGCTCCTACAATGAGCAGTTCTTC. It codes for CSARGAESSYNEQFF.

This clonotype was found a few times. A much bigger clone sits one base away, suggesting this may be a read error. The V call is TRBV27, the J call TRBJ2-5, with D hard to call. The CDR3 runs to 12 residues. Germline CDR1 and CDR2: MNHEY and SMNVEV (reference sequence). V shed 7 bases and J shed 5 bases, with 11 bases lying between them. The CDR3 nucleotides read TGTGCCAGCAATCATCTTCGGGAGACCCAGTACTTC. Protein product: CASNHLRETQYF.

This clonotype was seen ten or more times. This chain joins TRBV24-1 and TRBJ2-5; 10 bases agree with TRBD2. In germline, CDR1 is KGHDR, CDR2 SFDVKD. V was clipped by 3 bases and J by 5 bases; unmatched bases: 5. This CDR3 has 15 amino acids. CDR3 region: CATSDPSGRIETQYF. CDR3 sequence (DNA): TGTGCCACCAGTGATCCTAGCGGGAGAATTGAGACCCAGTACTTC.

This clonotype appeared many times. The chain uses TRBV10-3 and TRBJ2-1, with 10 bases fitting TRBD1. The CDR3 contains 13 residues. CDR1 is ENHRY and CDR2 is SYGVKD in the germline V gene. Trimming cost V 11 bases and J 8 bases; bases outside gene matches: 9. CDR3 protein: CASGTGDVDEQFF. The CDR3 DNA sequence: TGTGCCTCCGGGACAGGGGATGTTGATGAGCAGTTCTTC.

This clonotype was counted many times. CDR3 coding DNA: TGTGCCAGCAGCTTAGAAGCTAGCGGCCAAGAGACCCAGTACTTC. Protein sequence: CASSLEASGQETQYF. The chain has TRBV11-2 and TRBJ2-5; 7 nucleotides agree with TRBD2. CDR1 is SGHAT, CDR2 FQNNGV, per germline. V trimming: 0 bases; J trimming: 1 base; junction bases outside the gene matches: 2. The CDR3 covers 15 residues.